This T cell receptor beta chain was documented in a study of blood T cell repertoires in COVID-19. Study details: The United States, Italy and Spain provided the acute and convalescent COVID-19 samples. Sample material is recorded as cDNA or gDNA derived from T cells, B-cell-depleted T cells, or PBMCs.

The J segment lost 4 bases and the V segment lost 4 bases, leaving 6 bases of the junction unmatched. Germline assignment: CDR1 MNHEY and CDR2 SVGAGI. This CDR3 is built from 15 residues. Cohorts were determined from participant-reported clinical history. Someone with COVID-19 had been met by exposed participants within 2 weeks before study entry. Using immunoSEQ multiplex PCR, the repertoire was profiled, and TCRdb retains in-frame clones only, with some absent. The table has around 400,000 clones, about 88% seen once. This receptor was taken from a woman under 30 who had been exposed to COVID-19. The sequenced material came from PBMCs or T cells enriched from blood (not recorded which). V gene TRBV6-5 combines with J gene TRBJ1-2, with 10 bases fitting TRBD1. CDR3 sequence reads: CASSFPGQGTYGYTF. CDR3 in DNA: TGTGCCAGCAGTTTTCCGGGACAGGGGACCTATGGCTACACCTTC.